These T cell receptor beta chains were read from a single sample in a study of T cells expressing NK-cell markers. TCRdb reprocessed the 5' RACE reads and stores each CDR3 protein as one record, lacking DNA. This specimen shows some 410,000 distinct CDR3 sequences; the ten leading clones hold 6% to 9.5%. The sequencing sample was made of blood T cells: a sorted CD56 or NKG2C T cell subset, CD4+ or CD8+ T cells, or bulk PBMC T cells (not recorded which). All receptors come from a woman between 18 and 70 years old in good health. The CDR3 runs from the conserved cysteine through the conserved F or W.

length: 15; V: TRBV3-1; J: TRBJ2-3; CDR3: CASSQFGRNTDTQYF
length: 17; V: TRBV7-8; J: TRBJ2-2; CDR3: CASSRYRSGTGSGELFF
length: 17; V: TRBV7-9; J: TRBJ1-2; CDR3: CASSFISGGQGARGYTF
length: 15; V: TRBV11-2; J: TRBJ2-5; CDR3: CASRPHSGSQETQYF
length: 15; V: TRBV20-1; J: TRBJ2-3; CDR3: CSAPRLGIVADTQYF
length: 14; V: TRBV20-1; J: TRBJ1-2; CDR3: CSATQVRTYYGYTF
length: 14; V: TRBV5-1; J: TRBJ1-4; CDR3: CASSASETNEKLFF
length: 15; V: TRBV28; J: TRBJ2-3; CDR3: CASSQTSGNTDTQYF
length: 13; V: TRBV15; J: TRBJ2-5; CDR3: CATSNLRQETQYF
length: 16; V: TRBV6-5; J: TRBJ2-2; CDR3: CASSWGGTPNTGELFF
length: 16; V: TRBV14; J: TRBJ2-2; CDR3: CASSYRDFGYTGELFF
length: 12; V: TRBV20-1; J: TRBJ2-7; CDR3: CSASQGAYEQYF
length: 15; V: TRBV3-1; J: TRBJ1-1; CDR3: CASSQGFGGNTEAFF
length: 15; V: TRBV3-1; J: TRBJ2-6; CDR3: CASSRGYSGANVLTF
length: 16; V: TRBV18; J: TRBJ2-7; CDR3: CASSPGLAGVSYEQYF
length: 14; V: TRBV19; J: TRBJ2-1; CDR3: CASMGNLGDNEQFF